This T cell receptor beta chain was documented in a study of siplizumab effects on memory and regulatory T cells (dated by TCRdb to between 2018 and 2021). Notes on the research overall: The effect of the anti-CD2 antibody siplizumab on alloreactive T-cell subsets was examined in allogeneic mixed lymphocyte reactions constructed from human PBMCs. What the research found in general, with its limitations: No functional confirmation was obtained for the suppressive function of proliferating Tregs from siplizumab cultures. Among mappable alloreactive CD4+ clones, an average Treg-derived fraction of roughly 71% was observed with siplizumab, compared with roughly 27% in control reactions. Unstimulated naive T cells appeared to be more diverse than memory T cells, and naive cells seemed to make a substantial contribution to the alloresponse. Roughly 80-95% of proliferating CD4+ or CD8+ clones could not be assigned a naive or memory phenotype. Sequences below about 10^-5 frequency were poorly captured, so only a minor fraction of alloreactive clones could be mapped to unstimulated subsets. The cumulative frequency of alloreactive sequences that could be traced back to unstimulated CD4+ memory T cells was significantly reduced by siplizumab.

Library construction relied on the immunoSEQ multiplex PCR assay. The deep sequencing platform assayed about 10^5 TCR templates per sample. Genomic DNA extracted from sorted T cells was the material used for TCRbeta CDR3 sequencing. In the authors' own workflow: The R programming language was used for clonal analysis of the TCRbeta CDR3 data. Comparing unstimulated samples against CFSE-low samples taken after the reaction was how alloreactive CD4+ and CD8+ clones were defined. By matching sequences to the repertoires of sorted unstimulated Treg and non-Treg cells, each alloreactive CD4+ clone was assigned a regulatory or non-regulatory origin. TCRdb retrieved this table from immuneACCESS and kept in-frame rearrangements only. Not all clones are present; in checked studies, unresolved V genes account for under half, and no reason is known for the remainder. V and J calls and clone size are given by that table; D and trimming were obtained from the DNA. This sample holds more than 85,000 clones; about 91% were observed only once. The ten top clones hold approximately 0.66% of the sample.

Worth noting for this clone: What this receptor recognizes is not known. Base-call qualities are not available, and no considerably larger clone is one nucleotide away.

From V the trimming removes 8 bases and from J it removes 2 bases, while the gene matches leave 6 bases of the junction unaccounted for. Its CDR3 holds 14 amino acids, cysteine through phenylalanine. Just CDR3 DNA is preserved here, 42 bases in frame from base 1. CDR1 and CDR2 were assigned from the germline V gene as SGHTA and FQGNSA. Sorted unstimulated T cells and proliferating T cells recovered from mixed lymphocyte reactions underwent TCRbeta CDR3 sequencing. Fresh whole blood from roughly 10 HLA-typed healthy donors was used to isolate PBMCs. To map where alloreactive clones came from, unstimulated CD4+ regulatory T cells were FACS-sorted.

The chain is assembled from TRBV7-2 and TRBJ2-3, with TRBD1 identical over 8 junction bases. This TCR was recovered from a human donor in good health. What was sequenced was Tregs sorted from blood. The nucleotide sequence is given as TGTGCCAGCGGACAGGGTTTGGTCACAGATACGCAGTATTTT. It translates to CASGQGLVTDTQYF. Here the CDR3 is joined to the reference TRBV7-2 and TRBJ2-3 genes, and the full variable domain is: GAGVSQSPSNKVTEKGKDVELRCDPISGHTALYWYRQSLGQGLEFLIYFQGNSAPDKSGLPSDRFSAERTGGSVSTLTIQRTQQEDSAVYLCASGQGLVTDTQYFGPGTRLTVL.